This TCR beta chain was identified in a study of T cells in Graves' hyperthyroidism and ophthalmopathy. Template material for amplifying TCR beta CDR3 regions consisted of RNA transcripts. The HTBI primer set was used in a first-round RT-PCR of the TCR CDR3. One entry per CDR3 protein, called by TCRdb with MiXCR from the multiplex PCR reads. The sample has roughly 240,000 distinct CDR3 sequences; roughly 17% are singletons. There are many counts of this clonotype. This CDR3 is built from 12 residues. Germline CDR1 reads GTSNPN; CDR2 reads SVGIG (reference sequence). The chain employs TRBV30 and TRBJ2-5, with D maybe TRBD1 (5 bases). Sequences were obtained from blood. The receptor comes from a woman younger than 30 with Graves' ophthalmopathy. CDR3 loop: CAALRAGETQYF. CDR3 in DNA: TGTGCTGCGCTCAGGGCAGGGGAGACCCAGTACTTC.